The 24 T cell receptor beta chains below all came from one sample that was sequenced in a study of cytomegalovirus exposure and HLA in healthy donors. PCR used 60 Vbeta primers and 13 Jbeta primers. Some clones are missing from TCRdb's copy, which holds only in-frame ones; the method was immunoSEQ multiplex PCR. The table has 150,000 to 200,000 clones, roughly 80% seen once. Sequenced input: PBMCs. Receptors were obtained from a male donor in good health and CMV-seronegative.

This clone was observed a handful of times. DNA for the CDR3: TGTGCCAGCAGTGAAATACCCGGACAACTCGGGGGGACCCAGTACTTC. Its protein is CASSEIPGQLGGTQYF. This rearrangement joins TRBV6-1 to TRBJ2-5; D is possibly TRBD2 (6 bases). The CDR3 length is 16 residues. V was pared by 2 bases and J by 7 bases, with 20 bases between. From germline, CDR1 is MNHNS and CDR2 SASEGT.

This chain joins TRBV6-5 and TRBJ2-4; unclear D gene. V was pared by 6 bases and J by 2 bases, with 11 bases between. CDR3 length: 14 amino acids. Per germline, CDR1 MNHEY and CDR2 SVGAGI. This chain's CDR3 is CASSPVNTKNIQYF. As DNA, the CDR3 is TGTGCCAGCAGCCCAGTTAATACCAAAAACATTCAGTACTTC.

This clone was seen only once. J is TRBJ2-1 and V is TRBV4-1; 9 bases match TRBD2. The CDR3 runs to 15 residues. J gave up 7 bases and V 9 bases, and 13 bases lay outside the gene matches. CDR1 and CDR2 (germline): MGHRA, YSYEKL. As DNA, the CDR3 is TGCGCCAGTAAAGGAGGGGGACTAGCTTTGAATGAGCAGTTCTTC. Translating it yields CASKGGGLALNEQFF.

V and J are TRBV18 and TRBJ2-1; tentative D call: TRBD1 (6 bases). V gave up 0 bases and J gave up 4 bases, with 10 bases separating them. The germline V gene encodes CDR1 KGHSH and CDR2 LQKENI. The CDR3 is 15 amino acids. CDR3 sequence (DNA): TGTGCCAGCTCACCACCCACAGGGCCTTACAATGAGCAGTTCTTC. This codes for CASSPPTGPYNEQFF.

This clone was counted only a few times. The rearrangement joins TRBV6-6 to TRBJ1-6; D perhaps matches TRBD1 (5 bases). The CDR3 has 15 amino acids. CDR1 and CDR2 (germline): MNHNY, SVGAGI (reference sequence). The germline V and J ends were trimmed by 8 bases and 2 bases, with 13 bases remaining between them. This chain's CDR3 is CASCERQPYNSPLHF. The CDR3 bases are TGTGCCAGCTGCGAACGACAGCCCTATAATTCACCCCTCCACTTT.

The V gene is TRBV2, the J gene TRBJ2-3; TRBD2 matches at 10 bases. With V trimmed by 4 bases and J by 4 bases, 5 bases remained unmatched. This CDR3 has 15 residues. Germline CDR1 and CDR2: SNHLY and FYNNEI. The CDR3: CASSVLAGVPDTQYF. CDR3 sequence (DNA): TGTGCCAGCAGTGTCCTAGCGGGAGTCCCAGATACGCAGTATTTT.

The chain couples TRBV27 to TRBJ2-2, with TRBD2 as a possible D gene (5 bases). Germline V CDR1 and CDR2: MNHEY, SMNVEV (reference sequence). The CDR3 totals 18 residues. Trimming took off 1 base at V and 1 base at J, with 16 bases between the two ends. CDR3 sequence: CASSLFSSRGRNTGELFF. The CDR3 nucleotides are TGTGCCAGCAGTTTATTTAGTAGCCGGGGTCGGAACACCGGGGAGCTGTTTTTT.

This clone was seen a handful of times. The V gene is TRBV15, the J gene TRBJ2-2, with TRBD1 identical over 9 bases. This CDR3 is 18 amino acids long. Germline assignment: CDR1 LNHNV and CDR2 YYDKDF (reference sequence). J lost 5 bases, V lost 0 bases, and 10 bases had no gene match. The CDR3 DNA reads TGTGCCACCAGCAGAGATCTGGTATTCGGACAGGGGACCGGGGAGCTGTTTTTT. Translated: CATSRDLVFGQGTGELFF.

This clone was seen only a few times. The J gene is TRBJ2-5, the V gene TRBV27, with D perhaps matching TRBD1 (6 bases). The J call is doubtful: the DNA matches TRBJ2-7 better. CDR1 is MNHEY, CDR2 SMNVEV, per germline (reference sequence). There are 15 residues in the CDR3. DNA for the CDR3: TGTGCCAGCAGGCCCGCAGGGGCTAACTCCTACGAGCAGTACTTC. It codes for CASRPAGANSYEQYF.

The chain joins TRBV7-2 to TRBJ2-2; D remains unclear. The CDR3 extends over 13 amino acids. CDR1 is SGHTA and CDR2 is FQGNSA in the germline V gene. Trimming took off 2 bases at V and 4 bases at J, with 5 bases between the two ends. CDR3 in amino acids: CASSLRLTGELFF. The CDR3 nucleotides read TGTGCCAGCAGCTTACGACTCACCGGGGAGCTGTTTTTT.

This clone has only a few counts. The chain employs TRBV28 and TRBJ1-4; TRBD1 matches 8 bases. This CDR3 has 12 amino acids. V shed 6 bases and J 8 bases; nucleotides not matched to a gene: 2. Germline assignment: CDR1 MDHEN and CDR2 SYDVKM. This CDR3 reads CASSTGGEKLFF. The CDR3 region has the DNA TGTGCCAGCAGCACAGGGGGGGAAAAACTGTTTTTT.

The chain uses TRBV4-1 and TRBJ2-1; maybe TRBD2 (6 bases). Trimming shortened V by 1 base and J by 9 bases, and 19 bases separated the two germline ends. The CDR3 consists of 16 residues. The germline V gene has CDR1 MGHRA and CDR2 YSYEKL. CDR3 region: CASSQGRLVLIPEQFF. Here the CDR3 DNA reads TGCGCCAGCAGCCAAGGTAGACTAGTTCTTATTCCTGAGCAGTTCTTC.

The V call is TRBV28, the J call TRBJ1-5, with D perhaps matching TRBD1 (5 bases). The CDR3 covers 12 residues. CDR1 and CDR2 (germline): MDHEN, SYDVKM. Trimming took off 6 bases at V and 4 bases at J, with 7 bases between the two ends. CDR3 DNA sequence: TGTGCCAGCAGGGGGGGGAATCAGCCCCAGCATTTT. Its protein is CASRGGNQPQHF. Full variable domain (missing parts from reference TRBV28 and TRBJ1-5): DVKVTQSSRYLVKRTGEKVFLECVQDMDHENMFWYRQDPGLGLRLIYFSYDVKMKEKGDIPEGYSVSREKKERFSLILESASTNQTSMYLCASRGGNQPQHFGDGTRLSIL.

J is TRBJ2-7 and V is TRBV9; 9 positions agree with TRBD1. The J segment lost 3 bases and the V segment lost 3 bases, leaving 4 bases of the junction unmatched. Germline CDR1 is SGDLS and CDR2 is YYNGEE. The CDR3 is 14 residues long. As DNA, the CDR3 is TGTGCCAGCAGCGCCGGGACAGGGAACTACGAGCAGTACTTC. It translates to CASSAGTGNYEQYF. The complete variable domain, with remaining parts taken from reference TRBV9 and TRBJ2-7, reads DSGVTQTPKHLITATGQRVTLRCSPRSGDLSVYWYQQSLDQGLQFLIQYYNGEERAKGNILERFSAQQFPDLHSELNLSSLELGDSALYFCASSAGTGNYEQYFGPGTRLTVT.

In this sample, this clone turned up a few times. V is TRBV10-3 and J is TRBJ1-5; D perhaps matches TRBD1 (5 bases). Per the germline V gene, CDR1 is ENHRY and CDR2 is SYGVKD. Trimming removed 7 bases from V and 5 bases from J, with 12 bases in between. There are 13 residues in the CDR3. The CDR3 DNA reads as TGTGCCATCAAGGACATCGGGTATCAGCCCCAGCATTTT. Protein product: CAIKDIGYQPQHF.

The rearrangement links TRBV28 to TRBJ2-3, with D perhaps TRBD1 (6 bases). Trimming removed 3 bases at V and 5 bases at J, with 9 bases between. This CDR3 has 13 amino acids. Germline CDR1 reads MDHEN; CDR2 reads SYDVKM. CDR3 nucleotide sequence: TGTGCCAGCAGTTTGTTACAGGGAGATACGCAGTATTTT. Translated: CASSLLQGDTQYF.

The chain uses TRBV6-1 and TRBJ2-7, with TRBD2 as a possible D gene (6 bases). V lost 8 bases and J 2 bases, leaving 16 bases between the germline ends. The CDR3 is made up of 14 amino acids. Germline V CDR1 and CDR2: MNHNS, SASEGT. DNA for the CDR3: TGTGCCAGCTGGAGGGTGACCGATACCTACGAGCAGTACTTC. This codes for CASWRVTDTYEQYF.

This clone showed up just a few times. In DNA form, the CDR3 reads TGTGCCAGTCTTGAACCTCAGGGATTAGGCGAGCAGTACTTC. Protein product: CASLEPQGLGEQYF. The rearrangement joins TRBV2 to TRBJ2-5, with TRBD1 as a possible D gene (5 bases). The J call could be wrong; TRBJ2-7 is a better fit for the DNA end. Per germline, CDR1 SNHLY and CDR2 FYNNEI. The CDR3 totals 14 residues.

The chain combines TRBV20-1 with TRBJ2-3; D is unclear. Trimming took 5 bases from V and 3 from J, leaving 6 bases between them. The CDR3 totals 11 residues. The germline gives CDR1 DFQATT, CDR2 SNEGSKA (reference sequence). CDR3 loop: CSAHGTDTQYF. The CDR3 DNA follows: TGCAGTGCTCACGGTACAGATACGCAGTATTTT.

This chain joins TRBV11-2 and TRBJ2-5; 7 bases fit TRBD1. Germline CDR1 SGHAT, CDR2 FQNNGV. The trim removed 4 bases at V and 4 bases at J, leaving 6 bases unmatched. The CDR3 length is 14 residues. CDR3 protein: CASSSTGLLETQYF. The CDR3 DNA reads TGTGCCAGCAGCTCGACAGGGTTGTTAGAGACCCAGTACTTC.

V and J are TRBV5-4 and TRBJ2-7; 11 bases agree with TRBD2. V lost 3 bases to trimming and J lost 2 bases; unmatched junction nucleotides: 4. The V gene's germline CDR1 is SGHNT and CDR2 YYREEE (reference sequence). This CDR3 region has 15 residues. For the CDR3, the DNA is TGTGCCAGCAGCTCCGGGACTAGCGGCCCCTACGAGCAGTACTTC. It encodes CASSSGTSGPYEQYF.

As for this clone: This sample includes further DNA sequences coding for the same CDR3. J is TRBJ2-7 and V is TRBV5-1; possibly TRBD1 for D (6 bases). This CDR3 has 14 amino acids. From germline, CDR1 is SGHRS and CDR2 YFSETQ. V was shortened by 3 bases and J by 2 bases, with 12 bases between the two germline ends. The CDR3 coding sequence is TGCGCCAGCAGCTCTTCCGGGACAACCTACGAGCAGTACTTC. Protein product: CASSSSGTTYEQYF.

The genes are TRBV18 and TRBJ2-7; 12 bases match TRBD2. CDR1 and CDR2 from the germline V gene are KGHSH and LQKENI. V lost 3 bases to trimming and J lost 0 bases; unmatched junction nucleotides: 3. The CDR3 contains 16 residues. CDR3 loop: CASSPGLAGSSYEQYF. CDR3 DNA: TGTGCCAGCTCACCTGGACTAGCGGGGAGCTCCTACGAGCAGTACTTC.

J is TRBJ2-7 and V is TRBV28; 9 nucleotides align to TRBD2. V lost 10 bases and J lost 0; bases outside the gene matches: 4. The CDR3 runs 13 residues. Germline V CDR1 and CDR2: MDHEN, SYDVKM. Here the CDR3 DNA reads TGTGCCACCTGGACTAGCGTCTCCTACGAGCAGTACTTC. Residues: CATWTSVSYEQYF.